The 23 T cell receptor beta chains below were found in one sample sequenced in a study of OX40 agonist ivuxolimab in advanced cancers. TCRdb's copy holds only in-frame clones and misses some; the assay was immunoSEQ multiplex PCR. The sample lists around 41,000 clones, just under 85% occurring once. Specimen: CD4+ or CD8+ T cells sorted from blood, collected in a trial of the OX40 agonist ivuxolimab. The receptor set was obtained from an adult with an advanced solid tumor such as melanoma, head and neck, liver or kidney cancer.

The chain couples TRBV28 to TRBJ2-1; D is possibly TRBD1 (5 bases). Germline loops: CDR1 MDHEN, CDR2 SYDVKM. The V gene lost 6 bases and the J gene lost 0 bases, with 15 bases spanning the gap. There are 16 residues in the CDR3. In DNA, the CDR3 is TGTGCCAGCAGCAAGATAGACAGAAGCTCCTACAATGAGCAGTTCTTC. The encoded protein is CASSKIDRSSYNEQFF.

This chain links TRBV10-3 with TRBJ2-7; D not resolved. CDR1 is ENHRY and CDR2 is SYGVKD in the germline V gene. Between the trimmed V and J ends, which lost 1 base and 3 bases, there was a span of 7 bases. The CDR3 runs 13 residues. The CDR3 DNA follows: TGTGCCATCAGTGAGTTTCGAGTCTACGAGCAGTACTTC. It specifies CAISEFRVYEQYF.

The rearrangement links TRBV28 to TRBJ2-1; 8 bases are a match to TRBD2. The CDR3 is 16 amino acids. V lost 2 bases to trimming and J lost 7 bases; unmatched junction nucleotides: 10. Germline V gene sequence: CDR1 MDHEN, CDR2 SYDVKM. CDR3: CASSLGGSGRGNEQFF. CDR3 DNA: TGTGCCAGCAGTTTAGGGGGCAGCGGGAGAGGGAATGAGCAGTTCTTC.

The chain couples TRBV6-6 to TRBJ2-1; D uncertain. The CDR3 contains 16 residues. V lost 5 bases and J 5 bases, leaving 19 bases between the germline ends. Germline assignment: CDR1 MNHNY and CDR2 SVGAGI (reference sequence). The CDR3 nucleotides read TGTGCCAGCAGTCCCGCCCGCCCTCGACGAAACAATGAGCAGTTCTTC. The encoded protein is CASSPARPRRNNEQFF.

V gene TRBV29-1 combines with J gene TRBJ2-1, with D uncertain. The CDR3 loop spans 11 amino acids. V dropped 3 bases and J dropped 9 bases, with 9 bases sitting between them. CDR1 is SQVTM and CDR2 is ANQGSEA in the germline V gene. CDR3 amino acids: CSVEKLGEQFF. The DNA of the CDR3 is TGCAGCGTTGAGAAGTTAGGTGAGCAGTTCTTC.

The J gene is TRBJ2-3, the V gene TRBV19; D is unresolved. This CDR3 comprises 13 residues. Germline V gives CDR1 LNHDA, CDR2 SQIVND (reference sequence). The germline V and J ends were trimmed by 6 bases and 0 bases, with 7 bases remaining between them. CDR3 nucleotides: TGTGCCAGTAGGCCAGAGAGCACAGATACGCAGTATTTT. Amino acid sequence: CASRPESTDTQYF. Variable domain in full (rest from reference TRBV19 and TRBJ2-3): DGGITQSPKYLFRKEGQNVTLSCEQNLNHDAMYWYRQDPGQGLRLIYYSQIVNDFQKGDIAEGYSVSREKKESFPLTVTSAQKNPTAFYLCASRPESTDTQYFGPGTRLTVL.

The CDR3 nucleotides are TGTGCCAGCAGTTCCCAGTCGACAGGGCGCCAAGAGACCCAGTACTTC. This codes for CASSSQSTGRQETQYF. The V gene is TRBV27, the J gene TRBJ2-5, with 7 bases aligning to TRBD1. Germline V gives CDR1 MNHEY, CDR2 SMNVEV (reference sequence). J lost 1 base, V lost 4 bases, and 9 bases had no gene match. The CDR3 has 16 residues.

J is TRBJ2-1 and V is TRBV28; D possibly corresponds to TRBD2 (5 bases). Trimming removed 7 bases at V and 6 bases at J, with 13 bases between. CDR1 is MDHEN, CDR2 SYDVKM, per germline. This CDR3 comprises 13 residues. CDR3 protein: CASKTGILNEQFF. The DNA for the CDR3 is TGTGCCAGCAAAACGGGAATCCTCAATGAGCAGTTCTTC. Full variable domain (remainder filled in from reference TRBV28 and TRBJ2-1): DVKVTQSSRYLVKRTGEKVFLECVQDMDHENMFWYRQDPGLGLRLIYFSYDVKMKEKGDIPEGYSVSREKKERFSLILESASTNQTSMYLCASKTGILNEQFFGPGTRLTVL.

This chain uses TRBV25-1 with TRBJ2-3; D is perhaps TRBD1 or TRBD2 (5 bases each). The CDR3 has 15 amino acids. The V gene's germline CDR1 is MGHDK and CDR2 SYGVNS. With 2 bases removed from V and 5 bases from J, the gap between germline ends came to 14 bases. The CDR3 region has the DNA TGTGCCAGCAGTGAACAAGGGACGGCGGAAGATACGCAGTATTTT. Translating gives CASSEQGTAEDTQYF.

The gene calls are TRBV6-5 and TRBJ2-2; possibly TRBD2 for D (6 bases). The V and J ends lost 6 bases and 5 bases respectively, with 13 bases between them. CDR3 length: 14 residues. Germline assignment: CDR1 MNHEY and CDR2 SVGAGI. CDR3 nucleotides: TGTGCCAGCAGAACGGACTATTTGACCGGGGAGCTGTTTTTT. This translates into CASRTDYLTGELFF.

This chain connects TRBV6-5 to TRBJ2-1; the D gene is possibly TRBD1 (5 bases). The germline V and J ends were trimmed by 4 bases and 11 bases, with 12 bases remaining between them. The CDR3 is 12 amino acids. CDR1 and CDR2 (germline): MNHEY, SVGAGI. CDR3 bases: TGTGCCAGCAGTTCGACAGACTGGAAGCAGTTCTTC. Translating gives CASSSTDWKQFF.

V is TRBV28 and J is TRBJ1-1, with D possibly being TRBD1 (6 bases). Trimming removed 7 bases from V and 10 bases from J, with 16 bases in between. Germline V gene data show CDR1 as MDHEN and CDR2 as SYDVKM. This CDR3 has 12 residues. The chain's CDR3 is CASKEGGSGAFF. Written as DNA, the CDR3 is TGTGCCAGCAAGGAGGGGGGCAGCGGAGCTTTCTTT.

The chain uses TRBV11-3 and TRBJ2-7; D is unresolved. From germline, CDR1 is SGHNT and CDR2 YENEEA. V gave up 0 bases and J gave up 6 bases, with 9 bases separating them. This CDR3 has 13 residues. CDR3 sequence (DNA): TGTGCCAGCAGCTTAGAGGATCTGGGCGAGCAGTACTTC. Its translation is CASSLEDLGEQYF.

The chain has TRBV19 and TRBJ2-1, with D perhaps being TRBD1 or TRBD2 (5 bases each). Germline CDR1 and CDR2: LNHDA and SQIVND (reference sequence). Between the trimmed V and J ends, which lost 5 bases and 7 bases, there was a span of 12 bases. CDR3 size: 13 residues. CDR3: CASSARGENEQFF. CDR3 nucleotides: TGTGCCAGTAGTGCGAGAGGGGAAAATGAGCAGTTCTTC.

This chain connects TRBV11-2 to TRBJ2-1, with TRBD2 matching 13 bases. Germline-derived CDR1 and CDR2 are SGHAT and FQNNGV. This CDR3 comprises 18 residues. The V and J ends lost 2 bases and 5 bases, in that order; junction bases with no gene match: 9. CDR3 amino acids: CASSLRLAGGAGHNEQFF. As DNA, the CDR3 is TGTGCCAGCAGCTTACGACTAGCGGGAGGCGCTGGTCACAATGAGCAGTTCTTC.

The CDR3 nucleotides are TGTGCCATTACCCCCGGGAGCTCCTACAATGAGCAGTTCTTC. Amino acids: CAITPGSSYNEQFF. This sequence joins TRBV10-3 and TRBJ2-1; maybe TRBD2 (6 bases). Trimming cost V 9 bases and J 0 bases, with 12 bases left between them. CDR1 is ENHRY and CDR2 is SYGVKD in the germline V gene. CDR3 size: 14 residues.

V gene TRBV11-1 combines with J gene TRBJ2-7, with a tentative D call TRBD2 (5 bases). Germline CDR1 SGHAT, CDR2 FQDESV (reference sequence). Trimming stripped 2 bases from V and 4 bases from J, with 18 bases between. The CDR3 is 16 residues long. The DNA for the CDR3 is TGTGCCAGCAGCTTAATGGACTCGCTTCCTTTTTACGAGCAGTACTTC. Amino acid sequence: CASSLMDSLPFYEQYF.

The CDR3 coding sequence is TGTGCCAGCGGAGAGCTAGCGGGAGGGGCCTACGAGCAGTACTTC. It yields the protein CASGELAGGAYEQYF. V is TRBV6-5 and J is TRBJ2-7; 12 nucleotides agree with TRBD2. The CDR3 has 15 amino acids. CDR1 and CDR2 from the germline V gene are MNHEY and SVGAGI. V lost 8 bases, J lost 2 bases, and 7 bases stayed unmatched.

V usage is TRBV4-1 and J usage is TRBJ1-5; TRBD1 agrees at 7 bases. The ends lost 0 bases at V and 4 bases at J; junction bases unmatched: 6. This CDR3 spans 16 amino acids. The germline CDR1 and CDR2 sequences are MGHRA and YSYEKL. The CDR3, as DNA: TGCGCCAGCAGCCAAGATGCCTGGACAGGAAATCAGCCCCAGCATTTT. The encoded protein is CASSQDAWTGNQPQHF.

The gene calls are TRBV20-1 and TRBJ1-2; no clear D gene. Trimming cost V 0 bases and J 5 bases, with 4 bases left between them. The CDR3 spans 11 residues. The germline gives CDR1 DFQATT, CDR2 SNEGSKA (reference sequence). The CDR3 sequence is CSAREGYGYTF. The CDR3 DNA is TGCAGTGCTAGAGAGGGGTATGGCTACACCTTC.

The chain carries TRBV7-2 and TRBJ2-1; TRBD2 matches at 14 bases. Per germline, CDR1 SGHTA and CDR2 FQGNSA. The V and J ends lost 6 bases and 7 bases, in that order; junction bases with no gene match: 5. There are 15 residues in the CDR3. This CDR3 reads CASRPGTSGSNEQFF. The CDR3 bases are TGTGCCAGCAGACCCGGGACTAGCGGGAGTAATGAGCAGTTCTTC. Complete variable domain (other parts from reference TRBV7-2 and TRBJ2-1): GAGVSQSPSNKVTEKGKDVELRCDPISGHTALYWYRQSLGQGLEFLIYFQGNSAPDKSGLPSDRFSAERTGGSVSTLTIQRTQQEDSAVYLCASRPGTSGSNEQFFGPGTRLTVL.

This clone was found once. One base away lies a much larger clone, so this may be a sequencing read error. This chain connects TRBV5-2 to TRBJ1-2; the DNA was not compared with TRBD1, the D call given in the table. TRBV5-2 is recorded as a pseudogene. This CDR3 comprises 12 residues. CDR3 region: CASSRDREGYTF. In DNA, the CDR3 is TGTGCCAGCAGCCGGGACAGGGAGGGCTACACCTTC.

The genes are TRBV12-5 and TRBJ2-3; maybe TRBD1 (6 bases). The CDR3 consists of 17 residues. Germline CDR1 reads LGHNT; CDR2 reads FRNRAP. Trimming left V 6 bases short and J 0 bases short, with 19 bases between. CDR3 DNA: TGTGCTAGTGGCCCCCTCAAGACAGGATCTAGCACAGATACGCAGTATTTT. It specifies CASGPLKTGSSTDTQYF.